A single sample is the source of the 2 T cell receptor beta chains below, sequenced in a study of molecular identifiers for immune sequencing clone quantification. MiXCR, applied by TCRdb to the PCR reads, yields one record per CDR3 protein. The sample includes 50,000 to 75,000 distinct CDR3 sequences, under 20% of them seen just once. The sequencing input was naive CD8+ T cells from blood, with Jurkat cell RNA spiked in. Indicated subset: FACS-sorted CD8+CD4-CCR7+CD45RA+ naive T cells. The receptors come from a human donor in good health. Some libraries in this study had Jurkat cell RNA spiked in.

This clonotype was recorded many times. The CDR3 is CASSYTASNQPQHF. CDR3 nucleotides: TGTGCCAGCAGTTATACAGCTAGCAATCAGCCCCAGCATTTT. J is TRBJ1-5 and V is TRBV6-6; D gene ambiguous. Trimming cost V 3 bases and J 0 bases, with 6 bases left between them. CDR3 size: 14 residues. The V gene's germline CDR1 is MNHNY and CDR2 SVGAGI (reference sequence).

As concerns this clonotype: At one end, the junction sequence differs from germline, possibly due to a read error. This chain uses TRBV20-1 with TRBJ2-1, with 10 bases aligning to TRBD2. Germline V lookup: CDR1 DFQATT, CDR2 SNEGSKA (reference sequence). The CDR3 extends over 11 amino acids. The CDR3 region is CSAEVAGGELF. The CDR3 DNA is TGCAGTGCCGAAGTAGCGGGAGGAGAGCTCTTC.